The clone carrying this TCR beta chain has at least ten counts. In TCRdb, the 5' RACE reads were re-called with MiXCR into one record per CDR3 protein. The sample holds around 63,000 distinct CDR3 sequences, nearly 6.5% seen once. The data belong to a study of spatial heterogeneity in lung cancer. Time point specified: sample taken at primary tumor resection. The receptor comes from a female donor with early-stage non-small cell lung cancer. The source was PBMCs, collected at surgery.

The CDR3 coding sequence is TGTGCCAGCAGGGCAGGGGGCTCTGGAAACACCATATATTTT. Encoded protein: CASRAGGSGNTIYF. V and J are TRBV6-5 and TRBJ1-3; TRBD1 aligns across 7 bases. The J segment lost 0 bases and the V segment lost 6 bases, leaving 2 bases of the junction unmatched. The germline CDR1 and CDR2 sequences are MNHEY and SVGAGI. The CDR3 has 14 amino acids.